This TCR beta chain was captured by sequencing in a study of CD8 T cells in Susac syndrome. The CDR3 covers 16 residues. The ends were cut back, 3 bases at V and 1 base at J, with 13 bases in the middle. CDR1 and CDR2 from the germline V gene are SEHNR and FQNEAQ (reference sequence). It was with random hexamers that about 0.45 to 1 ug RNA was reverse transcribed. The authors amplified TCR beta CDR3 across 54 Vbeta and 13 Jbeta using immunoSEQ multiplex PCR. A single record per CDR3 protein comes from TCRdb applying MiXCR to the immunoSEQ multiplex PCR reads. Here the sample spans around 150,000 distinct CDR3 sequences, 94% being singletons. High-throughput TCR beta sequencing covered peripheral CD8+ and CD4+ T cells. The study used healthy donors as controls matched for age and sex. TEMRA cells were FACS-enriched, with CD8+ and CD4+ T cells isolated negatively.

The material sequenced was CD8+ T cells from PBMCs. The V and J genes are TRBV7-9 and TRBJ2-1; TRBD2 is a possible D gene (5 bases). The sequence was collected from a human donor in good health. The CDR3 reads CASSFSGSRSYNEQFF. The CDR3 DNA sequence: TGTGCCAGCAGCTTTAGTGGGAGTAGATCCTACAATGAGCAGTTCTTC.